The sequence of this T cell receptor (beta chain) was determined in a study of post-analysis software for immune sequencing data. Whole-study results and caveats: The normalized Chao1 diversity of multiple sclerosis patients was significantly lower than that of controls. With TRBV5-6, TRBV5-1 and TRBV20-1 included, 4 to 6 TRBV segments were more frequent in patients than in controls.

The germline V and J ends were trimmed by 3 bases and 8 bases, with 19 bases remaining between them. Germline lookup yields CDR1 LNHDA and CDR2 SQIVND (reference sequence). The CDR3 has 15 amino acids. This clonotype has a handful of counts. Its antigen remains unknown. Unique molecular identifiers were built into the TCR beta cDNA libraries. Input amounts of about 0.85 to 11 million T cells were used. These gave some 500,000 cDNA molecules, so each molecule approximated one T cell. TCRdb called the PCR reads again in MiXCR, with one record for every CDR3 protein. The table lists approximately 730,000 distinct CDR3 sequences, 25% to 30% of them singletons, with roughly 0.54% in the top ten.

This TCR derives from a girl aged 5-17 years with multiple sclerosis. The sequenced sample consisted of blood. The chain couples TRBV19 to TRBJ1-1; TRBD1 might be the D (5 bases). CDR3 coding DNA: TGTGCCAGTAGTATTCGTCCGGGGACCCGGGGAGAAGCTTTCTTT. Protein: CASSIRPGTRGEAFF.